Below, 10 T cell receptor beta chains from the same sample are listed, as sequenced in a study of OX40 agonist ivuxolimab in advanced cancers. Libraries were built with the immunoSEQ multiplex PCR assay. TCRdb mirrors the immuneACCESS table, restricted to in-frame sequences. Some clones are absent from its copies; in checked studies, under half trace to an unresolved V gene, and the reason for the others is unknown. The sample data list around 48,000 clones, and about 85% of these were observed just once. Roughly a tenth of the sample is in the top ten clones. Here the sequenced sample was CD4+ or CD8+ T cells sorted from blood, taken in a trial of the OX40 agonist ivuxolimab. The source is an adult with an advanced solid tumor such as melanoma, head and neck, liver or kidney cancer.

DNA of the CDR3: TGTGCCAGCACCCCGATGGCTATAAATCAAGAGACCCAGTACTTC. Protein sequence: CASTPMAINQETQYF. J is TRBJ2-5 and V is TRBV7-6; D uncertain. Germline V gene lookup returns CDR1 SGHVS and CDR2 FNYEAQ. This CDR3 has 15 amino acids. V shed 7 bases and J shed 2 bases, with 17 bases lying between them.

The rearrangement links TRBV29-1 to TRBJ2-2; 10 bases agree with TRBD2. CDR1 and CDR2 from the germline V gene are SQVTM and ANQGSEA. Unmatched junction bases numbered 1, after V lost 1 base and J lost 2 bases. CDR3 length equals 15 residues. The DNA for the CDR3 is TGCAGCGTTGAAGGGACTAGCGGTAACACCGGGGAGCTGTTTTTT. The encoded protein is CSVEGTSGNTGELFF.

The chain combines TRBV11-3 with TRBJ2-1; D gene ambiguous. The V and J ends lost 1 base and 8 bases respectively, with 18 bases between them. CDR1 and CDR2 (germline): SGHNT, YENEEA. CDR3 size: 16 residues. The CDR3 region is CASSLGADRRNHEQFF. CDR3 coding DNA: TGTGCCAGCAGCTTAGGGGCGGATAGGCGGAATCATGAGCAGTTCTTC.

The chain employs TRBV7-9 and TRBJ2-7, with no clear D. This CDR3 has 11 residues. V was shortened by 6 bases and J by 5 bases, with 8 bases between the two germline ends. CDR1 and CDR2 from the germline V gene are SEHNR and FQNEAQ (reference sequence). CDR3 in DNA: TGTGCCAGCAGTGCCAGCCACGAGCAGTACTTC. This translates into CASSASHEQYF.

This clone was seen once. The CDR3 bases are TGCGCCAGCAGCCGCTCACCGGGGGGCTCTGGAAACACCATATATTTT. Its protein is CASSRSPGGSGNTIYF. The rearrangement uses TRBV4-1 and TRBJ1-3; TRBD1 is a possible D gene (5 bases). The CDR3 is 16 residues long. Germline loops: CDR1 MGHRA, CDR2 YSYEKL. V lost 4 bases to trimming and J lost 0 bases, with 13 bases between them.

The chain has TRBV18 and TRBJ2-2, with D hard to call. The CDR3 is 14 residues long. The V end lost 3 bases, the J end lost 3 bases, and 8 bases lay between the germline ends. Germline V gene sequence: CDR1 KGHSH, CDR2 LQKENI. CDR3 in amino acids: CASSPPKDTGELFF. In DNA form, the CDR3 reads TGTGCCAGCTCACCGCCTAAGGACACCGGGGAGCTGTTTTTT. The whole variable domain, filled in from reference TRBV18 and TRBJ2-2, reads NAGVMQNPRHLVRRRGQEARLRCSPMKGHSHVYWYRQLPEEGLKFMVYLQKENIIDESGMPKERFSAEFPKEGPSILRIQQVVRGDSAAYFCASSPPKDTGELFFGEGSRLTVL.

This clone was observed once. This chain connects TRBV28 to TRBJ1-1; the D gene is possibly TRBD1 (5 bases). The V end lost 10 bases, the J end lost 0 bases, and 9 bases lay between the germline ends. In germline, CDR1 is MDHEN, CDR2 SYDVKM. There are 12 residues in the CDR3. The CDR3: CATRVMNTEAFF. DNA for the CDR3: TGTGCCACCAGGGTTATGAACACTGAAGCTTTCTTT.

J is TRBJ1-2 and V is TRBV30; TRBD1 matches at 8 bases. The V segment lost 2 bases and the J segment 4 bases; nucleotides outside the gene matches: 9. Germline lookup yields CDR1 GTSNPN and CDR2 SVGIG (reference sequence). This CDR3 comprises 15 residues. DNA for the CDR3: TGTGCCTGGAGTTCCCCAGGGGGCGCCCCCTATGGCTACACCTTC. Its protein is CAWSSPGGAPYGYTF.

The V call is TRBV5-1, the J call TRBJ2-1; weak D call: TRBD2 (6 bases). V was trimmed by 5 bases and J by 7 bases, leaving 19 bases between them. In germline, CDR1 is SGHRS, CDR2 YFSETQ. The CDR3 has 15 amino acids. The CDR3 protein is CASSLRLVVGNEQFF. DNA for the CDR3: TGCGCCAGCAGTTTGAGACTAGTCGTGGGAAATGAGCAGTTCTTC.

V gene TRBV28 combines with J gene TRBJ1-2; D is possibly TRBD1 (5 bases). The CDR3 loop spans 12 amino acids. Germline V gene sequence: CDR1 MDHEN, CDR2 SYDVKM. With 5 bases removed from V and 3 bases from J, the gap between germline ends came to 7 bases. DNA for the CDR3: TGTGCCAGCAGTGGGGACGACTATGGCTACACCTTC. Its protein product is CASSGDDYGYTF.